Given below is one T cell receptor beta chain in context. Its antigen is unknown. The data were obtained in a study of graft-versus-host responses after intestinal transplantation. Across the study: Anti-thymocyte globulin was used for induction in all recipients, who then took tacrolimus and steroids for approximately 3 years.

Study-level points and caveats: Circulating GvH clones peaking coincided with falling HvG clones soon after transplant. High graft-versus-host to host-versus-graft clonal ratios were seen in allografts of patients with graft-donor T cell macrochimerism. Recipient marrow harbored GvH clones, some of which surfaced first in ileum or blood.

The CDR3 consists of 14 residues. Trimming shortened V by 5 bases and J by 6 bases, and 16 bases separated the two germline ends. Germline CDR1 is MNHNY and CDR2 is SVGAGI (reference sequence). Here immunoSEQ multiplex PCR was the method, and the copy in TCRdb shows in-frame clones only, minus some. The sample lists about 120,000 clones, just over 90% seen once, with 0.18% in the top ten. The chain carries TRBV6-6 and TRBJ1-1; D not certain. The sample here was unstimulated CD4+ T cells sorted from spleen or lymph node cells, taken before intestinal transplant. The clonotype was recovered from a human donor who received an intestinal transplant. CDR3 coding DNA: TGTGCCAGCAGTCCCTCTCGAGGTAGCGCTGAAGCTTTCTTT. This codes for CASSPSRGSAEAFF.